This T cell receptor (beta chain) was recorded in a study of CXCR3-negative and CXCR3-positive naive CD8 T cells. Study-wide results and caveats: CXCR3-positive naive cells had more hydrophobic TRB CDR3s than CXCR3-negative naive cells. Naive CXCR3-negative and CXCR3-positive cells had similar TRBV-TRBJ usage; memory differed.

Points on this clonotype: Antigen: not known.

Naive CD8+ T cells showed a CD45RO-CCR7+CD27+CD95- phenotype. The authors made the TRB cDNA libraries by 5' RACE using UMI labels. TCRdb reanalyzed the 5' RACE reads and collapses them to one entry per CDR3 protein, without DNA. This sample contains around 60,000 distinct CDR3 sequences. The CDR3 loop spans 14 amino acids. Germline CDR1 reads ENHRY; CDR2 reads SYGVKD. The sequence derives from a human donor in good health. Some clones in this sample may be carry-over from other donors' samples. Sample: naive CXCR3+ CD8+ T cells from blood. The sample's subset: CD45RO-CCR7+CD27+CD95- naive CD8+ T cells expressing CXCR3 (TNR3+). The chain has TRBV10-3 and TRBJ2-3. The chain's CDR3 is CAISARGGTDTQYF.